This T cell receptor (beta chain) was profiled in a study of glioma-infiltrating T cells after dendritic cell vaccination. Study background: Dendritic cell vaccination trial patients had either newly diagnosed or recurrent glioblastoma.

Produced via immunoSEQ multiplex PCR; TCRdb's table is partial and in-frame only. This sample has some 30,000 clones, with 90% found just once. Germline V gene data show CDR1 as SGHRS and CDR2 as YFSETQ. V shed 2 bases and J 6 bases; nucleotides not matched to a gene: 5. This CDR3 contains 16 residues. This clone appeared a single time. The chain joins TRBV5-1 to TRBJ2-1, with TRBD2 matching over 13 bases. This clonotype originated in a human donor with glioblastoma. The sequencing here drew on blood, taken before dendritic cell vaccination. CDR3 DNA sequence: TGCGCCAGCAGCTTAACTAGCGGGGGGGTGGGCAATGAGCAGTTCTTC. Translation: CASSLTSGGVGNEQFF.